This TCR beta chain was sequenced during a study of neurological immune-mediated disorders. This clonotype was found many times. TCRdb called the 5' RACE reads again in MiXCR, with one record for every CDR3 protein. The sample holds fewer than 85,000 distinct CDR3 sequences, 4.5% to 6.5% seen once. Germline V gene lookup returns CDR1 SGHRS and CDR2 YFSETQ. The CDR3 totals 16 residues. The germline V and J ends were trimmed by 1 base and 2 bases, with 14 bases remaining between them. Sample: PBMCs. The sequence was obtained from a young woman with multiple sclerosis. The genes are TRBV5-1 and TRBJ2-3; D is ambiguous. The CDR3: CASSLSIGRNTDTQYF. The CDR3 DNA follows: TGCGCCAGCAGCTTGAGTATAGGGCGCAACACAGATACGCAGTATTTT.